This is a list of T cell receptor beta chains from one sample in a study of tumor-infiltrating lymphocytes in primary liver carcinoma. TCRdb called the multiplex PCR reads again in MiXCR, with one record for every CDR3 protein. The table lists roughly 100,000 distinct CDR3 sequences, around three quarters of them singletons. Sequencing input: liver tumor tissue from sampling region 5. The receptors were gathered from a woman in her sixties with primary liver carcinoma and hepatitis B virus infection. The CDR3 runs from the conserved cysteine through the conserved F or W. A D gene is named only where the DNA matches it firmly. Only part of the rows carry a size: once, few, many, or a class if the clone is expanded.

V gene	clone size	D gene	J gene	CDR3 DNA	CDR3 protein
TRBV11-3	medium-sized	-	TRBJ1-1	TGTGCCAGCAGCTACGGGGGGTCGGACACTGAAGCTTTCTTT	CASSYGGSDTEAFF
TRBV11-1	-	TRBD2	TRBJ2-3	TGTGCCAGCAACTTAAGGGTCCCTACTAGCGTGAGAGTGACAGATACGCAGTATTTT	CASNLRVPTSVRVTDTQYF
TRBV7-8	-	-	TRBJ1-2	TGTGCTAGCAGCCCGGGGGCCAGCCTCAACTATGGCTACACCTTC	CASSPGASLNYGYTF
TRBV30	many	-	TRBJ1-1	TGTGCCTGGAGTGTGGGACTCCTCACTGAAGCTTTCTTT	CAWSVGLLTEAFF
TRBV6-2/TRBV6-3	many	TRBD2	TRBJ2-1	TGTGCCAGCACCCAGGGGACTAGCAGTGAGCAGTTCTTC	CASTQGTSSEQFF
TRBV11-2	medium-sized	-	TRBJ2-1	TGTGCCAGCAGCTCGGCAGCTAAGAGCTCCTACAATGAGCAGTTCTTC	CASSSAAKSSYNEQFF
TRBV10-3	many	TRBD1	TRBJ1-1	TGTGCCATCTCGGCAGGGGGGAACACTGAAGCTTTCTTT	CAISAGGNTEAFF
TRBV7-9	once	-	TRBJ2-2	TGTGCCAGCAGCTCGGGACTGACGAACACTGGGAAGCTGTTTTTT	CASSSGLTNTGKLFF
TRBV7-9	-	-	TRBJ2-1	TGTGCCAGCAGCGCCTCCGTGGTAATAAACAATGAGCAGTTCTTC	CASSASVVINNEQFF
TRBV11-3	-	-	TRBJ2-1	TGTGCCAGCTACTTAGGAACTAGTGGGAAGCTTGAGCAGTTCTTC	CASYLGTSGKLEQFF
TRBV15	-	-	TRBJ2-2	TGTGCCACCAGCGGGGGGACGCAGAACACCGGGGAGCTGTTTTTT	CATSGGTQNTGELFF
TRBV6-1	-	-	TRBJ2-3	TGTGCCAGCAGTACTGAAATTGCAGAAGGGGATACGCAGTATTTT	CASSTEIAEGDTQYF
TRBV12-5	-	TRBD1	TRBJ1-5	TGTGCTACTGGCTCGGGACAGGTAGATCAGCCCCAGCATTTT	CATGSGQVDQPQHF
TRBV30	-	-	TRBJ1-5	TGTGCACGTGAGGGGGGGTCCAAGACCAAGCCCCAGCATTTT	CAREGGSKTKPQHF
TRBV12-5	-	-	TRBJ2-7	TGTGCCAGTTCCTCCTATGAAAAGAATTACGAGGAGTACTTC	CASSSYEKNYEEYF
TRBV6-4	many	TRBD2	TRBJ2-3	TGTGCCAGCAGCCGACTAGCGGGACACACAGATACGCAGTATTTT	CASSRLAGHTDTQYF
TRBV2	-	TRBD1	TRBJ2-1	TGTGCCAGCAGCCTCGGACAGGGGGCGCGAAATGAGCAGCTCTTC	CASSLGQGARNEQLF
TRBV11-2	-	-	TRBJ1-4	TGTGCCAGCAGCCCCCGGGCATATGAAACACCGTTTTTC	CASSPRAYETPFF